This T cell receptor (beta chain) was sequenced during a study of T cell repertoires in cytomegalovirus infection (dated by TCRdb to the late 2010s). In terms of the full investigation: Donor HLA type was relevant to the analysis, as public TCR beta signatures indicated carriage of CMV infection together with the matching HLA type.

The sequencing machine was an Illumina HiSeq 1500. TCRdb redid the processing of the public reads, applying fastp at Q25 and MiXCR, and retained in-frame beta chains. One record per CDR3 amino acid sequence lists the most common genes and DNA. In all, the sample holds about 260,000 distinct CDR3 sequences, and over 8% of those were seen once. The ten largest make up less than 15% of the sample. In this sample, this clonotype turned up many times. It has no known antigen specificity. No per-base quality is available; no much larger clone lies one base away. What the research found in general, with its limitations: The ex vivo response was dominated by HLA-C-restricted CMV-specific TCR beta clonotypes, which also provided the single most frequent clonotype in two of eight donors. Carriers of CMV infection plus the relevant HLA type were discriminated by the cumulative frequency of public TCR beta family members in the study cohort and in an independent roughly 380-donor cohort.

The germline V gene supplies CDR1 SGHTA and CDR2 FQGNSA. At the junction V is shortened by 5 bases and J by 5 bases, with 12 bases in between. Measured from the cysteine to the phenylalanine, the CDR3 is 13 residues long. Only the CDR3 part of the read is kept: 39 bases, read in frame from the first base. This sequence originates from a human donor in good health (CMV status not recorded). Some clones in this sample may be carry-over from other donors' samples. Specimen: PBMCs. The rearrangement combines TRBV7-2 with TRBJ2-5; perhaps TRBD1 is the D gene, with 6 bases matching. In nucleotide form, the sequence is TGTGCCAGCAGCCGTGGGCAGGGGGAGACCCAGTACTTC. Its protein reads: CASSRGQGETQYF.